This entry concerns a single T cell receptor beta chain. The antigen is undetermined. With a much larger clone just one base away, this may be a read error. The sample originates from a study of blood T cells in healthy people across ages. Whole-study results and caveats: Per million T cells, the diversity of TCR beta decreased roughly linearly as age advanced.

The CDR3 sequence is 17 residues long. Germline lookup yields CDR1 LGHNA and CDR2 YNFKEQ. For the second PCR, which ran for about 6 to 11 cycles, a sample-barcoded 5' primer and a J-beta primer mix were used. The authors tagged each cDNA molecule using a template-switch adaptor with 12 random nucleotides. TCRdb independently ran MiXCR on the 5' RACE reads; one entry per CDR3 protein. The data hold under 2 million distinct CDR3 sequences, with roughly 30% observed a single time. Sequencing input: blood. The J gene is TRBJ2-5, the V gene TRBV4-2, with 10 bases fitting TRBD2. The J call is uncertain, as TRBJ2-7 better fits the DNA end. The sequence came from a young woman in good health. The CDR3 loop is CAGSQDWSIGTSDEQYF. The CDR3, as DNA: TGTGCCGGCAGCCAAGATTGGAGCATCGGGACTAGCGACGAGCAGTACTTC.